Reported below is one T cell receptor (beta chain). The antigen it recognizes is unknown. No much larger clone is present one base from it, and per-base qualities are unavailable. CDR3 length: 15 amino acids, cysteine to phenylalanine. This entry keeps only the CDR3 DNA: 45 bases, framed from base 1. From a lookup of the germline V gene (reference sequence), CDR1 and CDR2 are LNHDA and SQIVND. V loses 6 bases of germline sequence and J loses 0 bases, and the interval between the two ends is 12 bases. The data were taken from a study of blood T cell repertoires in COVID-19 (dated by TCRdb to the early 2020s). The study in broad terms: Collaborator samples came from the United States, Italy and Spain and covered acute and convalescent phases of COVID-19. The material from the prospective study consisted of cDNA or gDNA derived from T cells, B-cell-depleted T cells, or PBMCs. Deeply sampled blood TCRbeta repertoires from subjects exposed to, actively infected with, or recovered from COVID-19 were included in the dataset. The repertoires were released in a freely available public database intended as a resource for research on the immune response to SARS-CoV-2. The samples were drawn from two sources: the first 160 participants of the ongoing ImmuneRACE study, and 1,200 or so subjects contributed by 6 global collaborators. A de-identified subject ID, COVID-19 status, age in years and sex were almost always included in the sample metadata. HLA class I and class II types, where available, came from metadata supplied by the sample provider rather than from assay-based typing. Points the paper makes about the study in general: Clinical and demographic metadata were provided uncurated, with the amount varying by source and participant.

One collaborating source in Seattle enrolled patients while the patients were actively infected and followed the patients over time throughout the course of disease. Each collaborating institution followed its own protocols to collect whole blood in K2EDTA tubes. For TCRbeta analysis, collaborators shipped samples as frozen whole blood, isolated PBMCs, or DNA extracted from either of those sample types. TCRbeta CDR3 regions were amplified from genomic DNA by means of the immunoSEQ Assay, a bias-controlled multiplex PCR. The source study handled its data this way. Nucleated cell counts per sample were estimated from amplification of reference gene primers within the assay. To quantify the absolute abundance of each unique TCRbeta CDR3 rearrangement, sequence reads were collapsed and filtered. Productive Simpson clonality was computed per sample as the square root of Simpson's diversity index over productive rearrangements. In TCRdb, the immuneACCESS table is reduced to in-frame sequences with V and J assigned. These tables do not hold every clone; where another copy was compared, an unresolved V gene accounts for under half, and the others remain unexplained. The DNA gave D and trimming, while V, J and clone size come from that table. In all, the sample holds over 45,000 clones, and roughly 86% of those were seen once. 3.5% to 4% of the sample rests with the top ten.

This clonotype originated in a man aged 35-49 years with COVID-19, enrolled during active disease. The sequence links TRBV19 to TRBJ2-1; TRBD2 could be the D gene, as 6 bases match. The sequenced material came from peripheral blood. At the DNA level, the sequence is TGTGCCAGTAGCCGGGGACTTTACTCCTACAATGAGCAGTTCTTC. It encodes CASSRGLYSYNEQFF.